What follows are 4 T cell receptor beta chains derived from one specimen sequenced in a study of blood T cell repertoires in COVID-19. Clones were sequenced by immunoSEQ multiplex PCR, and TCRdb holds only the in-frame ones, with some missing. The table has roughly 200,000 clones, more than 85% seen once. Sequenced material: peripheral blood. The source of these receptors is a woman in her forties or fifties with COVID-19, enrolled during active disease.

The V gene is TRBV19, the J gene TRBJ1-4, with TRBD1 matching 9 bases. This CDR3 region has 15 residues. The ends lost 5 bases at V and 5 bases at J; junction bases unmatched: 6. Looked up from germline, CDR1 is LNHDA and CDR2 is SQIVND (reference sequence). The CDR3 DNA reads TGTGCCAGTAGTCCGGGACAGGGTCGAAATGAAAAACTGTTTTTT. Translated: CASSPGQGRNEKLFF.

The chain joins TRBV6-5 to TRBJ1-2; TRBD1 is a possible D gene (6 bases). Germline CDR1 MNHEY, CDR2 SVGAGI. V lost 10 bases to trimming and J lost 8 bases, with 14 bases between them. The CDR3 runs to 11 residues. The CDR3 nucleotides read TGTGCCAACAACAGGGTCGAAGGCTACACCTTC. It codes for CANNRVEGYTF.

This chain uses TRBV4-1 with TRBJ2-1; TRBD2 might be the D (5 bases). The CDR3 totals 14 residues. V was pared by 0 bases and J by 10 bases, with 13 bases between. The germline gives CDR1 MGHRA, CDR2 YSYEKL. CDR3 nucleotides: TGCGCCAGCAGCCAAGATGGGCTAGCCGAGGAGCAGTTCTTC. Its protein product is CASSQDGLAEEQFF.

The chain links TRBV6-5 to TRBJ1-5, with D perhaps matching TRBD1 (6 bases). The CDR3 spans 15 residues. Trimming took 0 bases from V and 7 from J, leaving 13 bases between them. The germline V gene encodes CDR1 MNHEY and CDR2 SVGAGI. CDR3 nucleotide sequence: TGTGCCAGCAGTTACTCGAGGGACAATAGACAGCCCCAGCATTTT. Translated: CASSYSRDNRQPQHF.